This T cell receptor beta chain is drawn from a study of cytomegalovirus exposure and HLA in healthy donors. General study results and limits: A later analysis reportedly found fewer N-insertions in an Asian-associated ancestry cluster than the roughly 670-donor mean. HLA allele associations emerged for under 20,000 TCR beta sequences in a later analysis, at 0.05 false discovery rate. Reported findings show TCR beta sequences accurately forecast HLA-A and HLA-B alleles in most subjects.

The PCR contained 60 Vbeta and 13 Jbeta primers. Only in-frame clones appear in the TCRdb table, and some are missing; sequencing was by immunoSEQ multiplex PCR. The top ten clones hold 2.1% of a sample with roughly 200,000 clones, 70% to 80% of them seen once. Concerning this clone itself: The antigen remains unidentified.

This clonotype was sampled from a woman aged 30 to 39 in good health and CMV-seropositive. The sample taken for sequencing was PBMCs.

CDR3 sequence reads: CASTLGNTEAFF. The DNA of the CDR3 is TGTGCCAGTACCCTCGGGAACACTGAAGCTTTCTTT. The V and J genes are TRBV19 and TRBJ1-1; D is uncertain. CDR3 size: 12 residues. V shed 7 bases and J shed 1 base, with 7 bases lying between them. Germline V gene data show CDR1 as LNHDA and CDR2 as SQIVND (reference sequence).